This T cell receptor beta chain was identified in a study of CD8+CD57+ T cells in acquired aplastic anemia. The overall study: Mean DNA quantity obtained from sorted CD4+ and CD8+ cells was approximately 3 ug.

Overall study findings and caveats: In CD8+ cells, Simpson's diversity showed no significant difference between patients and controls. Common to patients and controls were 25 to 30 CD8+ CDR3 sequences.

Using genomic DNA as the template, TCR beta VDJ and CDR3 profiling was carried out. TCRdb redid the calling of the reads with MiXCR, one entry per CDR3 protein. The sample comprises some 140,000 distinct CDR3 sequences, approximately 52% of which are singletons, and more than 10% rests with the top ten. To note about this clonotype: Its matching antigen is unknown.

Flow cytometry had shown expanded CD8+CD57+ cells in the patients chosen for sequencing. Every patient was diagnosed with severe acquired aplastic anemia. Germline V gene data show CDR1 as SNHLY and CDR2 as FYNNEI. The CDR3 has 13 residues. V was shortened by 8 bases and J by 5 bases, with 15 bases between the two germline ends. The chain is built from TRBV2 and TRBJ2-5; a weak D match, TRBD1 (5 bases). This receptor was taken from a human donor with aplastic anemia. Sequencing was done on a sample of sorted CD4+, CD8+, or CD8+CD57+ T cells (not recorded which) from PBMCs. Here the CDR3 reads CASCRVVGETQYF. In DNA, the CDR3 is TGTGCCAGCTGCAGGGTGGTCGGGGAGACCCAGTACTTC.